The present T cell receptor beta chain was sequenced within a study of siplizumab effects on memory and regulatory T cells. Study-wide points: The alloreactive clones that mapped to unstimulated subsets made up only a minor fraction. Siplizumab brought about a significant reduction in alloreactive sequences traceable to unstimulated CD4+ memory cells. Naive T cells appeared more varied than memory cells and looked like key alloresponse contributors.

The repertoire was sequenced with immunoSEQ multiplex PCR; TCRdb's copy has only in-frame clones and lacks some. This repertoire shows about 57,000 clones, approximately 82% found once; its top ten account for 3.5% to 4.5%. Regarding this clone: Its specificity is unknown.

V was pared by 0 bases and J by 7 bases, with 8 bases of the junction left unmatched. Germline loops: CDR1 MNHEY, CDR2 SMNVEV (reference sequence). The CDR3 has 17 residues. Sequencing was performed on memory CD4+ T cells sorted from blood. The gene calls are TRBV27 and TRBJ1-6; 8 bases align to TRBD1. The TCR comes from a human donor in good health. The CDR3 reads CASSLSFLWDRNSPLHF. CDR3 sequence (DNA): TGTGCCAGCAGTTTATCTTTTTTGTGGGACAGGAATTCACCCCTCCACTTT.